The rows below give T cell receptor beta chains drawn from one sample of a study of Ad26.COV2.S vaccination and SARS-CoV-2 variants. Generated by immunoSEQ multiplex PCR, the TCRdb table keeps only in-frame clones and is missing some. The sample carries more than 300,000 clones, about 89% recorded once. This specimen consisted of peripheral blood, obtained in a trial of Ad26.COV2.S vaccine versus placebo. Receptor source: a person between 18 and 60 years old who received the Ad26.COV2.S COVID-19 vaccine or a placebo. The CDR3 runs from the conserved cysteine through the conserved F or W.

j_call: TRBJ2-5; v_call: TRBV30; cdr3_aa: CAWSNVGGAETQYF
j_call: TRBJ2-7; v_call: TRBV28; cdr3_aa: CASSLFPLGTVSYEQYF
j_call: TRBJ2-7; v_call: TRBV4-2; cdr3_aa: CASSQDPPAGGNEQYF
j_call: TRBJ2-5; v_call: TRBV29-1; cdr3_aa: CSVEGVAGEETQYF
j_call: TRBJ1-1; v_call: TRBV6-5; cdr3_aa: CASRAGRNTEAFF
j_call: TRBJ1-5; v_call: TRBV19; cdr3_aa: CASSLTGENNQPQHF
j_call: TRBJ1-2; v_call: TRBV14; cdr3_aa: CASSDEGVGYGYTF
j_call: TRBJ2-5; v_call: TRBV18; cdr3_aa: CASSSRTEGETQYF
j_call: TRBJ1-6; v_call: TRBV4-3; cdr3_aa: CASSSLNSYNSPLHF
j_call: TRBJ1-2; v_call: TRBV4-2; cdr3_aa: CASSQEGRGNSNYGYTF
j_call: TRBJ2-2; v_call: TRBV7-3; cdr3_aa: CASSLRRDRGQAGELFF
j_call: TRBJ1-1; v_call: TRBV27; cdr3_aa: CASSFNRGKAFF
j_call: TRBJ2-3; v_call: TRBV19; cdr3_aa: CASTNRGVSTDTQYF
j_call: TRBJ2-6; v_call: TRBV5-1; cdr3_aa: CASSSGQGALGANVLTF
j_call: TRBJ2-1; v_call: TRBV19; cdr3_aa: CASRQSVPGQGLNEQFF
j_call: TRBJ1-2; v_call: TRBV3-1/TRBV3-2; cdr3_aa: CASSQQGVGKSYTF
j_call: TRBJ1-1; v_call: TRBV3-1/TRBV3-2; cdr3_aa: CASSQARGSTEAFF
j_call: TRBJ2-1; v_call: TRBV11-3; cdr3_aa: CASSSPAGANEQFF
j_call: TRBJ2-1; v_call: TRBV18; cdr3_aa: CASSPPDRRNGNEQFF
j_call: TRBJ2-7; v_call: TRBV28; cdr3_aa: CASSFGVAGVSYEQYF
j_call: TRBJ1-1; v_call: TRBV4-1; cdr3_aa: CASSNGRVSSTEAFF
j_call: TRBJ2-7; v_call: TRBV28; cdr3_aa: CASSFSGIKSYEQYF
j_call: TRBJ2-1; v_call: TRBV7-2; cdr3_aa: CASSLVTGLSYNEQFF
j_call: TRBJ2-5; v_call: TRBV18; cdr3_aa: CASSPRTFQETQYF
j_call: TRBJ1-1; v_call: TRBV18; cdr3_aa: CASSPLETENTEAFF
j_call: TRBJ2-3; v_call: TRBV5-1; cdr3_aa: CASSPTGEDGDTQYF
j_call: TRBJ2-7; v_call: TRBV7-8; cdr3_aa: CASSLGAEGEQYF
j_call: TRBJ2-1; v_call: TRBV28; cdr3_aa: CASSKGPSIQFF
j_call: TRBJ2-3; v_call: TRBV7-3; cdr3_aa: CASSSGPSTDTQYF